Below, one T cell receptor beta chain is given with its context. Its target is unknown. These data are taken from a study of tumor-infiltrating lymphocytes in localized non-small cell lung cancer. The table came from immunoSEQ multiplex PCR; TCRdb's copy has only in-frame clones and leaves some out. The repertoire includes fewer than 15,000 clones, 60% to 70% of them detected once, and roughly 7% sits in the top ten. Study-wide results and limits: TCRbeta sequencing showed higher T cell infiltration in tumors than uninvolved lung. Available tissue quantity limited TCR sequencing to a patient subset. Different pieces of the same tissue were used for each assay.

The germline gives CDR1 LNHDA, CDR2 SQIVND (reference sequence). This CDR3 has 14 residues. The V gene lost 3 bases and the J gene lost 4 bases, with 11 bases spanning the gap. The sample consisted of lung tumor tissue. This clonotype was sampled from a human donor with non-small cell lung cancer. The chain combines TRBV19 with TRBJ2-3; possible D gene TRBD2, 6 bases. CDR3 amino acids: CASSIIGGADTQYF. The CDR3 DNA sequence: TGTGCCAGTAGTATTATAGGAGGGGCAGATACGCAGTATTTT.